This T cell receptor (beta chain) came from a study of CD8 T cells in Susac syndrome. Random-hexamer reverse transcription was applied to 0.5 to 1 ug RNA. An immunoSEQ multiplex PCR generated amplified TCR beta CDR3 products spanning 54 Vbeta and 13 Jbeta. One entry per CDR3 protein results from TCRdb running MiXCR on the immunoSEQ multiplex PCR reads. The table records 100,000 to 150,000 distinct CDR3 sequences, approximately 93% of them present only once. Control patients had untreated stable or active relapsing-remitting multiple sclerosis by revised McDonald criteria. This CDR3 is built from 16 residues. With 1 base clipped from V and 6 bases from J, the junction kept 7 bases outside the gene matches. The germline V gene encodes CDR1 SGHTA and CDR2 FQGNSA.

The sequence was obtained from a human donor with multiple sclerosis. The chain couples TRBV7-2 to TRBJ2-3; TRBD2 agrees at 10 bases. Sequenced sample: CD8+ T cells from PBMCs. CDR3 amino acids: CASSLVLAGAGDTQYF. Here the CDR3 DNA reads TGTGCCAGCAGCTTAGTTCTAGCGGGAGCGGGGGATACGCAGTATTTT.